The present TCR beta chain was sequenced within a study of blood T cell repertoires in COVID-19. The CDR3 is 20 residues long. Only in-frame clones appear in the TCRdb table, and some are missing; sequencing was by immunoSEQ multiplex PCR. The sample records 100,000 to 110,000 clones, roughly 80% being singletons. This chain links TRBV21-1 with TRBJ1-3; TRBD1, as called in the table, went unchecked against the DNA. TRBV21-1 counts as a pseudogene. The receptor comes from a man in his fifties with active or convalescent COVID-19. Sequencing input: peripheral blood. CDR3 region: CASSAPKTQNLQSSGNTIYF. The CDR3 nucleotides are TGTGCCAGCAGCGCCCCCAAAACACAAAATTTACAAAGCTCTGGAAACACCATATATTTT.